The rows below give T cell receptor beta chains drawn from one sample of a study of T cell responses to AZD1222 COVID-19 vaccine. Measured with immunoSEQ multiplex PCR; TCRdb has only the in-frame clones, and not every one. The sample contains some 52,000 clones, 87% of which appear only once. The sample in question was peripheral blood, obtained 28 days after the second AZD1222 dose. All receptors derive from an adult who received the AZD1222 COVID-19 vaccine. The CDR3 runs from the conserved cysteine through the conserved F or W. Fields, in order: D gene, J gene, V gene, CDR3 length, clone size, CDR3 DNA, CDR3 protein. The D gene is left open where the match is weak. Clone size is shown for a subset of rows, as once, few, many or a class of expanded clone.

D: NA
J: TRBJ1-3
V: TRBV10-3
length: 14
size: NA
DNA: TGTGCCATCAGTGGGGGAGAGTCAGGAAACACCATATATTTT
CDR3: CAISGGESGNTIYF

D: NA
J: TRBJ1-1
V: TRBV19
length: 16
size: NA
DNA: TGTGCCAGTAAAGAGCCCGGGGCCGTAGTGAACACTGAAGCTTTCTTT
CDR3: CASKEPGAVVNTEAFF

D: NA
J: TRBJ2-3
V: TRBV28
length: 16
size: NA
DNA: TGTGCCAGCAGTGCCTCAGACGGCGGCAGCACAGATACGCAGTATTTT
CDR3: CASSASDGGSTDTQYF

D: TRBD1
J: TRBJ1-1
V: TRBV3-1/TRBV3-2
length: 15
size: few
DNA: TGTGCCAGCAGCCAAGACGGGCAGGGGGCCCGGTGGGCTTTCTTT
CDR3: CASSQDGQGARWAFF

D: TRBD2
J: TRBJ2-5
V: TRBV2
length: 16
size: NA
DNA: TGTGCCAGCAAAAGAGCTAGCGGGACCTCCGCGTGGACCCAGTACTTC
CDR3: CASKRASGTSAWTQYF

D: NA
J: TRBJ1-2
V: TRBV3-1/TRBV3-2
length: 14
size: once
DNA: TGTGCCAGCAGCCAACAGACTCCGGCGGGTGGCTACACCTTC
CDR3: CASSQQTPAGGYTF

D: NA
J: TRBJ2-7
V: TRBV3-1/TRBV3-2
length: 13
size: NA
DNA: TGTGCCAGCAGCCAACGCGGCACCTACGAGCAGTACTTC
CDR3: CASSQRGTYEQYF

D: TRBD2
J: TRBJ2-1
V: TRBV24-1
length: 16
size: NA
DNA: TGTGCCACCAGTGATTCGCATAGCGGGAGGGCCGCTGAGCAGTTCTTC
CDR3: CATSDSHSGRAAEQFF

D: NA
J: TRBJ2-7
V: TRBV20-1
length: 11
size: few
DNA: TGCAGTGCTAGCCAGGGAGGAGTGCGGTACTTC
CDR3: CSASQGGVRYF

D: NA
J: TRBJ1-1
V: TRBV5-6
length: 16
size: NA
DNA: TGTGCCAGCAGCCCCGGGACCGCCGGGTCGAACACTGAAGCTTTCTTT
CDR3: CASSPGTAGSNTEAFF

D: TRBD1
J: TRBJ1-2
V: TRBV6-5
length: 14
size: NA
DNA: TGTGCCAGCGCAGCCCCGGACAGGGGATATGGCTACACCTTC
CDR3: CASAAPDRGYGYTF

D: NA
J: TRBJ1-1
V: TRBV4-2
length: 14
size: NA
DNA: TGTGCCAGCAGCCCCCGAAGGGGGAGGACTGAAGCTTTCTTT
CDR3: CASSPRRGRTEAFF

D: NA
J: TRBJ1-6
V: TRBV11-3
length: 18
size: few
DNA: TGTGCCAGCAGCTTAGTGCCTCCAGGGTCCCACTATAATTCACCCCTCCACTTT
CDR3: CASSLVPPGSHYNSPLHF

D: NA
J: TRBJ1-2
V: TRBV19
length: 14
size: NA
DNA: TGTGCCAGTAGTCCCAGGGTTACTAACTATGGCTACACCTTC
CDR3: CASSPRVTNYGYTF

D: NA
J: TRBJ2-7
V: TRBV2
length: 12
size: NA
DNA: TGTGCCAGCAGGGGGAGCTCCTACGAGCAGTACTTC
CDR3: CASRGSSYEQYF

D: TRBD1
J: TRBJ1-2
V: TRBV11-2
length: 15
size: NA
DNA: TGTGCCAGCAGCTTGAGACAGGGCTCTCCTTATGGCTACACCTTC
CDR3: CASSLRQGSPYGYTF

D: TRBD2
J: TRBJ2-7
V: TRBV5-1
length: 18
size: NA
DNA: TGCGCCAGCAGCTTGGCGGCGGCCTGGGGGACTAGCGCCTACGAGCAGTACTTC
CDR3: CASSLAAAWGTSAYEQYF

D: TRBD1
J: TRBJ2-1
V: TRBV24-1
length: 16
size: NA
DNA: TGTGCCACCAGTGATCCTAGGGGACAGGGGGGCAATGAGCAGTTCTTC
CDR3: CATSDPRGQGGNEQFF

D: NA
J: TRBJ2-1
V: TRBV29-1
length: 13
size: NA
DNA: TGCAGCGGTTTAGCGGACTCCTACAATGAGCAGTTCTTC
CDR3: CSGLADSYNEQFF

D: NA
J: TRBJ2-1
V: TRBV6-1
length: 13
size: NA
DNA: TGTGCCAGCACCCTACCTCCGGGGAATGAGCAGTTCTTC
CDR3: CASTLPPGNEQFF

D: TRBD2
J: TRBJ2-2
V: TRBV28
length: 15
size: NA
DNA: TGTGCCAGCACCCTAGCGGGAGTAAACACCGGGGAGCTGTTTTTT
CDR3: CASTLAGVNTGELFF

D: NA
J: TRBJ2-2
V: TRBV5-1
length: 16
size: NA
DNA: TGCGCCAGCAGCTTTATTTCTACCCCGAACACCGGGGAGCTGTTTTTT
CDR3: CASSFISTPNTGELFF

D: TRBD2
J: TRBJ2-7
V: TRBV7-8
length: 16
size: NA
DNA: TGTGCCAGCAGCTTAGGGGGGAGCGGGAGCCCCTCCGAGCAGTACTTC
CDR3: CASSLGGSGSPSEQYF

D: NA
J: TRBJ1-2
V: TRBV19
length: 14
size: NA
DNA: TGTGCCAGTAGTATTCCCGGGACGGGGCTTAGCTACACCTTC
CDR3: CASSIPGTGLSYTF

D: TRBD1
J: TRBJ2-7
V: TRBV19
length: 13
size: NA
DNA: TGTGCCAGATCCGGGACAGGGGAGCACGAGCAGTACTTC
CDR3: CARSGTGEHEQYF

D: TRBD2
J: TRBJ2-1
V: TRBV5-1
length: 16
size: NA
DNA: TGCGCCAGCAGCTCCGCCGGGACTAAGGGACGCTATGAGCAGTTCTTC
CDR3: CASSSAGTKGRYEQFF

D: NA
J: TRBJ2-7
V: TRBV11-2
length: 12
size: NA
DNA: TGTGCCAGCAGCTTTACAATCTACGAGCAGTACTTC
CDR3: CASSFTIYEQYF

D: NA
J: TRBJ1-3
V: TRBV28
length: 13
size: NA
DNA: TGTGCCAGCAGTTATGGGCAAGGAAACACCATATATTTT
CDR3: CASSYGQGNTIYF

D: TRBD1
J: TRBJ1-5
V: TRBV5-1
length: 14
size: NA
DNA: TGCGCCAGCAGCCACGGACAGGGAGATCAGCCCCAGCATTTT
CDR3: CASSHGQGDQPQHF

D: NA
J: TRBJ2-1
V: TRBV9
length: 17
size: NA
DNA: TGTGCCAGCAGCGTAGGGCCCCGGACTGCCACCTACAATGAGCAGTTCTTC
CDR3: CASSVGPRTATYNEQFF

D: NA
J: TRBJ2-2
V: TRBV28
length: 14
size: NA
DNA: TGTGCCAGCAGTCTCACAGGAAACCCCGGGGAGCTGTTTTTT
CDR3: CASSLTGNPGELFF